This entry lists 32 T cell receptor beta chains sequenced from one sample in a study of shared clonotypes between healthy human individuals. The repertoire was sequenced with immunoSEQ multiplex PCR; TCRdb's copy has only in-frame clones and lacks some. There are some 1,100,000 clones in the sample; around 78% occur only once, and approximately 0.5% lies in the top ten. The specimen sequenced was memory CD4+ T cells from PBMCs. Documented subset: CD45RA-negative fraction. The source is a man aged 18-30 years in good health. Some clones in this sample may be carry-over from other donors' samples.

The chain employs TRBV2 and TRBJ2-1; D is tentatively TRBD1 or TRBD2 (5 bases each). The ends were cut back, 8 bases at V and 13 bases at J, with 24 bases in the middle. The germline gives CDR1 SNHLY, CDR2 FYNNEI. This CDR3 has 14 residues. CDR3 in DNA: TGTGCCAGCTCGGGGCTCGAGGGCATCGATCCTCAGTTCTTC. Its translation is CASSGLEGIDPQFF.

V and J are TRBV30 and TRBJ2-5; TRBD1 agrees at 7 bases. In germline, CDR1 is GTSNPN, CDR2 SVGIG (reference sequence). The CDR3 is 13 amino acids. V shed 3 bases and J 3 bases; nucleotides not matched to a gene: 4. CDR3 loop: CAWSRDRKETQYF. CDR3 in DNA: TGTGCCTGGAGCAGGGACAGAAAAGAGACCCAGTACTTC. The full variable domain, its missing parts supplied by reference TRBV30 and TRBJ2-5, is SQTIHQWPATLVQPVGSPLSLECTVEGTSNPNLYWYRQAAGRGLQLLFYSVGIGQISSEVPQNLSASRPQDRQFILSSKKLLLSDSGFYLCAWSRDRKETQYFGPGTRLLVL.

The chain uses TRBV5-1 and TRBJ1-4, with D possibly being TRBD1 (5 bases). Per the germline V gene, CDR1 is SGHRS and CDR2 is YFSETQ. V lost 5 bases, J lost 4 bases, and 12 bases lay in between. There are 14 residues in the CDR3. The CDR3 DNA sequence: TGCGCCAGCAGTCTCTCTGACAGTAATGAAAAACTGTTTTTT. Encoded protein: CASSLSDSNEKLFF.

A remark on this clone: Other DNA sequences in this sample translate to the same CDR3. This sequence joins TRBV5-1 and TRBJ2-1; TRBD2 matches 11 bases. Germline V gives CDR1 SGHRS, CDR2 YFSETQ. There are 15 residues in the CDR3. The J segment lost 4 bases and the V segment lost 4 bases, leaving 4 bases of the junction unmatched. The chain's CDR3 is CASSRGLAVYNEQFF. The CDR3 DNA follows: TGCGCCAGCAGCAGGGGACTAGCGGTTTACAATGAGCAGTTCTTC.

The rearrangement joins TRBV7-3 to TRBJ2-2, with D perhaps assigned TRBD1 or TRBD2 (5 bases each). The CDR3 is made up of 14 amino acids. The V end lost 2 bases, the J end lost 7 bases, and 11 bases lay between the germline ends. Germline V CDR1 and CDR2: SGHTA, FQGTGA. The CDR3 here is CASSLQGEGGELFF. Here the CDR3 DNA reads TGTGCCAGCAGCTTACAGGGAGAGGGCGGGGAGCTGTTTTTT. The full variable domain, completed using reference TRBV7-3 and TRBJ2-2, is GAGVSQTPSNKVTEKGKYVELRCDPISGHTALYWYRQSLGQGPEFLIYFQGTGAADDSGLPNDRFFAVRPEGSVSTLKIQRTERGDSAVYLCASSLQGEGGELFFGEGSRLTVL.

This clone was observed a handful of times. This chain links TRBV2 with TRBJ2-5; possibly TRBD1 or TRBD2 for D (6 bases each). The CDR3 sequence is 14 residues long. V was clipped by 3 bases and J by 5 bases, with 13 bases between them. Germline V CDR1 and CDR2: SNHLY, FYNNEI. The CDR3 region is CASSEGGGQETQYF. The CDR3 nucleotides read TGTGCCAGCAGTGAGGGGGGCGGGCAGGAGACCCAGTACTTC. Together with reference TRBV2 and TRBJ2-5, the CDR3 gives the full variable domain: EPEVTQTPSHQVTQMGQEVILRCVPISNHLYFYWYRQILGQKVEFLVSFYNNEISEKSEIFDDQFSVERPDGSNFTLKIRSTKLEDSAMYFCASSEGGGQETQYFGPGTRLLVL.

The chain employs TRBV19 and TRBJ2-7; 8 positions agree with TRBD2. Per germline, CDR1 LNHDA and CDR2 SQIVND (reference sequence). J was trimmed by 6 bases and V by 3 bases; bases with no gene match: 13. This CDR3 comprises 16 residues. CDR3 bases: TGTGCCAGTAGTATCTGGAAGCGGGAGTGGGGTCTCGAGCAGTACTTC. Translated, it gives CASSIWKREWGLEQYF.

The rearrangement links TRBV19 to TRBJ1-5; TRBD1 might be the D (6 bases). V was clipped by 0 bases and J by 7 bases, with 22 bases between them. The CDR3 contains 18 residues. The germline gives CDR1 LNHDA, CDR2 SQIVND (reference sequence). In DNA form, the CDR3 reads TGTGCCAGTAGTATAGAGCCCAGGACAGTAGGAATGGTCCAGCCCCAGCATTTT. Amino acid sequence: CASSIEPRTVGMVQPQHF.

This clone appeared a single time. This chain uses TRBV18 with TRBJ1-3; maybe TRBD1 (5 bases). CDR1 and CDR2 (germline): KGHSH, LQKENI. The CDR3 covers 13 residues. V was cut by 3 bases and J by 8 bases, with 11 bases left in between. The CDR3 DNA sequence: TGTGCCAGCTCACCCACCCAGGGAGACACCATATATTTT. As protein: CASSPTQGDTIYF.

This chain connects TRBV7-3 to TRBJ2-2, with 11 bases that match TRBD2. Germline V gene data show CDR1 as SGHTA and CDR2 as FQGTGA. Unmatched junction bases numbered 7, after V lost 8 bases and J lost 5 bases. CDR3 length: 15 amino acids. The chain's CDR3 is CASAIAGGPTGELFF. DNA for the CDR3: TGTGCCAGCGCAATAGCGGGAGGGCCGACCGGGGAGCTGTTTTTT. Filled out from reference TRBV7-3 and TRBJ2-2, the complete variable domain reads GAGVSQTPSNKVTEKGKYVELRCDPISGHTALYWYRQSLGQGPEFLIYFQGTGAADDSGLPNDRFFAVRPEGSVSTLKIQRTERGDSAVYLCASAIAGGPTGELFFGEGSRLTVL.

This chain links TRBV6-6 with TRBJ1-5; no reliable D call. CDR1 is MNHNY, CDR2 SVGAGI, per germline (reference sequence). CDR3 length: 12 residues. V was trimmed by 7 bases and J by 1 base, leaving 5 bases between them. This CDR3 reads CASTRSNQPQHF. Written as DNA, the CDR3 is TGTGCCAGCACAAGGAGCAATCAGCCCCAGCATTTT.

This clone was recorded at least ten times. At the DNA level, this CDR3 is encoded by other sequences in the same sample as well. The V call is TRBV7-3, the J call TRBJ2-3, with D uncertain. The V gene lost 1 base and the J gene lost 3 bases, with 5 bases spanning the gap. The CDR3 has 13 residues. Germline CDR1 and CDR2: SGHTA and FQGTGA. The CDR3, as DNA: TGTGCCAGCAGCTTAAGCAGGACAGATACGCAGTATTTT. It yields the protein CASSLSRTDTQYF.

CDR3 in DNA: TGTGCCATCAGAGGGACAGACAATAGCAATCAGCCCCAGCATTTT. It specifies CAIRGTDNSNQPQHF. The chain joins TRBV10-3 to TRBJ1-5, with 7 bases identical to TRBD1. This CDR3 spans 15 amino acids. Germline values: CDR1 ENHRY, CDR2 SYGVKD. V shed 6 bases, J shed 0 bases, and the junction held 5 bases outside the gene matches.

This clone occurred a few times. CDR3 sequence reads: CASTSHRGGSYEQYF. The CDR3 region has the DNA TGTGCCAGCACCTCACACAGGGGAGGCTCCTACGAGCAGTACTTC. The chain uses TRBV6-6 and TRBJ2-7; a possible D gene is TRBD1 (7 bases). CDR3 length: 15 amino acids. Looked up from germline, CDR1 is MNHNY and CDR2 is SVGAGI (reference sequence). V gave up 7 bases and J gave up 0 bases, with 16 bases separating them.

The chain joins TRBV9 to TRBJ1-5; a weak D match, TRBD1 (6 bases). Between the trimmed V and J ends, which lost 2 bases and 7 bases, there was a span of 16 bases. Germline assignment: CDR1 SGDLS and CDR2 YYNGEE. The CDR3 covers 15 residues. CDR3 coding DNA: TGTGCCAGCAGCGTCCGGGACGGGGGCGGGCAGCCCCAGCATTTT. Protein sequence: CASSVRDGGGQPQHF. The full variable domain, in which reference TRBV9 and TRBJ1-5 provide the parts outside the CDR3, is DSGVTQTPKHLITATGQRVTLRCSPRSGDLSVYWYQQSLDQGLQFLIQYYNGEERAKGNILERFSAQQFPDLHSELNLSSLELGDSALYFCASSVRDGGGQPQHFGDGTRLSIL.

This clone has just a few counts. The CDR3 DNA follows: TGTGCCAGCAGCTGGGGAGGGGTGTTGGGGCGCACCGGGGAGCTGTTTTTT. Encoded protein: CASSWGGVLGRTGELFF. The genes are TRBV5-6 and TRBJ2-2; TRBD2 aligns across 7 bases. The CDR3 contains 17 residues. The ends lost 3 bases at V and 4 bases at J; junction bases unmatched: 12. Germline V gene sequence: CDR1 SGHDT, CDR2 YYEEEE.

The chain couples TRBV7-9 to TRBJ1-4, with D hard to call. This CDR3 region has 14 residues. CDR1 and CDR2 from the germline V gene are SEHNR and FQNEAQ (reference sequence). With 2 bases removed from V and 4 bases from J, the gap between germline ends came to 8 bases. CDR3 amino acids: CASSLRLDNEKLFF. In DNA, the CDR3 is TGTGCCAGCAGCTTAAGGTTGGATAATGAAAAACTGTTTTTT.

The chain is built from TRBV11-2 and TRBJ2-2; 7 nucleotides align to TRBD1. V shed 4 bases and J 0 bases; nucleotides not matched to a gene: 5. CDR1 and CDR2 from the germline V gene are SGHAT and FQNNGV. The CDR3 consists of 16 residues. DNA of the CDR3: TGTGCCAGCAGCTGGGACAGCCTAACGAACACCGGGGAGCTGTTTTTT. It specifies CASSWDSLTNTGELFF.

The chain links TRBV29-1 to TRBJ1-5; no clear D. Germline assignment: CDR1 SQVTM and CDR2 ANQGSEA. The V gene lost 0 bases and the J gene lost 4 bases, with 7 bases spanning the gap. This CDR3 has 13 residues. This chain's CDR3 is CSVEEDGNQPQHF. The CDR3 DNA follows: TGCAGCGTTGAAGAGGATGGAAATCAGCCCCAGCATTTT.

This chain uses TRBV4-2 with TRBJ1-3; the D is unclear. Germline V gene data show CDR1 as LGHNA and CDR2 as YNFKEQ. V gave up 1 base and J gave up 2 bases, with 12 bases separating them. The CDR3 extends over 16 amino acids. In DNA, the CDR3 is TGTGCCAGCAGCCAAGCGTTCCGGGGAACTGGAAACACCATATATTTT. It translates to CASSQAFRGTGNTIYF.

The chain couples TRBV10-2 to TRBJ2-3; D may be TRBD2 (7 bases). Germline-derived CDR1 and CDR2 are WSHSY and SAAADI. V dropped 10 bases and J dropped 8 bases, with 22 bases sitting between them. The CDR3 runs to 14 residues. The CDR3 here is CAIGGREIGGTQYF. In DNA form, the CDR3 reads TGCGCCATTGGGGGGCGGGAGATCGGTGGTACGCAGTATTTT.

This sequence joins TRBV7-7 and TRBJ2-7; D possibly corresponds to TRBD2 (6 bases). Germline assignment: CDR1 SSHAT and CDR2 FNYEAQ (reference sequence). CDR3 size: 15 residues. Trimming cost V 4 bases and J 4 bases, with 17 bases left between them. CDR3 coding DNA: TGTGCCAGCAGCTCCTCTCCGGGACGGGAGTACGAGCAGTACTTC. Translating gives CASSSSPGREYEQYF.

This clone was seen a single time. The V call is TRBV2, the J call TRBJ2-4, with TRBD1 matching over 9 bases. The germline gives CDR1 SNHLY, CDR2 FYNNEI. V lost 2 bases to trimming and J lost 0 bases; unmatched junction nucleotides: 14. CDR3 size: 20 residues. CDR3 protein: CASSETRTGVSLGAKNIQYF. CDR3 sequence (DNA): TGTGCCAGCAGTGAAACTAGGACAGGGGTTAGTTTGGGAGCCAAAAACATTCAGTACTTC.

V and J are TRBV4-3 and TRBJ1-4; 9 positions agree with TRBD1. This CDR3 is built from 15 residues. With 3 bases clipped from V and 6 bases from J, the junction kept 5 bases outside the gene matches. Germline-derived CDR1 and CDR2 are LGHNA and YSLEER. In nucleotides, the CDR3 is TGCGCCAGCAGCCAGGGGACAGGGTGGGATGAAAAACTGTTTTTT. Translation: CASSQGTGWDEKLFF.

The rearrangement links TRBV14 to TRBJ1-2; tentatively, D is TRBD1 (5 bases). The CDR3 extends over 15 amino acids. V was pared by 0 bases and J by 4 bases, with 12 bases between. Germline values: CDR1 SGHDN, CDR2 FVKESK. The CDR3 sequence: CASSQELGTFYGYTF. CDR3 nucleotide sequence: TGTGCCAGCAGCCAAGAATTAGGGACGTTCTATGGCTACACCTTC.

CDR3 residues: CASSRDSHYEQYF. The CDR3 nucleotides are TGTGCCAGCAGCCGGGACAGTCACTACGAGCAGTACTTC. This chain links TRBV7-2 with TRBJ2-7, with 7 bases matching TRBD1. Germline V gene lookup returns CDR1 SGHTA and CDR2 FQGNSA. The ends lost 5 bases at V and 3 bases at J; junction bases unmatched: 4. The CDR3 spans 13 residues. The complete variable domain, with remaining parts taken from reference TRBV7-2 and TRBJ2-7, reads GAGVSQSPSNKVTEKGKDVELRCDPISGHTALYWYRQSLGQGLEFLIYFQGNSAPDKSGLPSDRFSAERTGGSVSTLTIQRTQQEDSAVYLCASSRDSHYEQYFGPGTRLTVT.

The chain recombines TRBV2 with TRBJ1-2; 8 nucleotides agree with TRBD1. The CDR3 totals 13 residues. Losses at the gene ends were 6 bases for V and 6 bases for J; bases not matched to a gene: 6. The germline V gene encodes CDR1 SNHLY and CDR2 FYNNEI. DNA of the CDR3: TGTGCCAGCAGGGCCCCGACAGGGGATGGCTACACCTTC. Protein product: CASRAPTGDGYTF.

The chain is built from TRBV28 and TRBJ1-2; possible D gene TRBD1, 6 bases. The CDR3 is 17 amino acids. V was cut by 1 base and J by 4 bases, with 19 bases left in between. The V gene's germline CDR1 is MDHEN and CDR2 SYDVKM. The CDR3 DNA reads as TGTGCCAGCAGTTTATTCCTCGGGGGACATATCCGCTATGGCTACACCTTC. Encoded protein: CASSLFLGGHIRYGYTF.

The J gene is TRBJ2-2, the V gene TRBV7-2; TRBD1 agrees at 7 bases. The CDR3 has 16 amino acids. Looked up from germline, CDR1 is SGHTA and CDR2 is FQGNSA. With V trimmed by 5 bases and J by 5 bases, 11 bases remained unmatched. The CDR3 loop is CASSKLDRARTGELFF. The CDR3, as DNA: TGTGCCAGCAGCAAACTTGACAGGGCGAGGACCGGGGAGCTGTTTTTT.

This clone was observed once. The rearrangement uses TRBV7-2 and TRBJ1-3; D not resolved. This CDR3 spans 14 amino acids. Trimming took off 5 bases at V and 0 bases at J, with 8 bases between the two ends. Germline values: CDR1 SGHTA, CDR2 FQGNSA. The CDR3 DNA sequence: TGTGCCAGCAGCCCCCTGGTCTCTGGAAACACCATATATTTT. Translating gives CASSPLVSGNTIYF.

This rearrangement joins TRBV6-5 to TRBJ2-7; the match to TRBD1 covers 8 bases. Germline V lookup: CDR1 MNHEY, CDR2 SVGAGI. This CDR3 spans 14 amino acids. V trimming: 5 bases; J trimming: 3 bases; junction bases outside the gene matches: 6. The CDR3 DNA is TGTGCCAGCAGTGGACAGGGAAGGTACTACGAGCAGTACTTC. Residues: CASSGQGRYYEQYF.

The V and J genes are TRBV5-5 and TRBJ1-5; 9 bases match TRBD1. The CDR3 is 16 amino acids. From germline, CDR1 is SGHKS and CDR2 YYEKEE (reference sequence). V lost 4 bases and J lost 5; bases outside the gene matches: 10. DNA for the CDR3: TGTGCCAGCAGCCTGGGACAGGGCGGTTGGGATCAGCCCCAGCATTTT. It codes for CASSLGQGGWDQPQHF.